The clone carrying this T cell receptor (beta chain) was seen many times. Its antigen is not identified. The data were taken from a study of CD8+CD57+ T cells in acquired aplastic anemia. This CDR3 has 14 residues. Germline CDR1 reads DFQATT; CDR2 reads SNEGSKA (reference sequence). V was pared by 2 bases and J by 0 bases, with 3 bases of the junction left unmatched. TCR beta VDJ and CDR3 profiling used genomic DNA as template. TCRdb ran MiXCR on the reads and lists one entry per CDR3 protein. The sample has some 280,000 distinct CDR3 sequences, 45% to 65% seen once. Study results and limitations: With respect to CD8+ Simpson's diversity, patients and controls did not differ significantly.

The TCR was taken from a human donor with severe aplastic anemia or a healthy control (not recorded which). This rearrangement joins TRBV20-1 to TRBJ2-7; TRBD2 aligns across 8 bases. Sequenced: sorted CD4+, CD8+, or CD8+CD57+ T cells (not recorded which) from PBMCs. The CDR3 nucleotides read TGCAGTGCTAGACTAGCGGGTTACTCCTACGAGCAGTACTTC. Amino acids: CSARLAGYSYEQYF.